This TCR beta chain originates from a study of blood T cell repertoires in COVID-19. Across the study: Sites across the United States, Italy and Spain contributed samples from acute and convalescent COVID-19. Sources were T cells, B-cell-depleted T cells, or PBMCs; the material itself was cDNA or gDNA.

V was pared by 8 bases and J by 2 bases, with 13 bases between. The CDR3 extends over 13 amino acids. The recovered donors of Cohort 3 showed two negative PCRs, clearance, or symptom resolution. TCRdb keeps only in-frame clones here, not all; method: immunoSEQ multiplex PCR. In the table there are some 330,000 clones, roughly four fifths of which are singletons. The V call is TRBV12-3 or TRBV12-4, the J call TRBJ2-7, with a weak D call TRBD2 (5 bases). The clonotype comes from a woman in her 50s who had recovered from COVID-19. The specimen was PBMCs or T cells enriched from blood (not recorded which). The CDR3 reads CASAGLWAYEQYF. For the CDR3, the DNA is TGTGCCAGCGCTGGACTTTGGGCCTACGAGCAGTACTTC.